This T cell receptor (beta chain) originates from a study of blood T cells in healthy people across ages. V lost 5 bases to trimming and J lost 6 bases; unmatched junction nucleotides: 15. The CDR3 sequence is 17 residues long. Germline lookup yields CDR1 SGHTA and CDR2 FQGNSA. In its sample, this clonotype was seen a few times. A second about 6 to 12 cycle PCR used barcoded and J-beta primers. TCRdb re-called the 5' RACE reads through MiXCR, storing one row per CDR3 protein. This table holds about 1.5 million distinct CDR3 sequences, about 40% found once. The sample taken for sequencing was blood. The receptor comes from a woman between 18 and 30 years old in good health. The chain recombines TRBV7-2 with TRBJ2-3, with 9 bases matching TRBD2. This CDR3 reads CASSRAGTSLGMDTQYF. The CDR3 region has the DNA TGTGCCAGCAGCCGTGCCGGGACTAGCCTGGGGATGGATACGCAGTATTTT.